This T cell receptor beta chain was recorded in a study of T cell repertoires in cytomegalovirus infection. Germline trimming cut 3 bases from V and 6 bases from J; bases unmatched to any gene: 26. The CDR3 runs 21 residues. TCRdb passed the reads through MiXCR, listing each CDR3 protein once. The sample lists about 900,000 distinct CDR3 sequences, approximately 33% seen once, with about an eighth in the top ten. As concerns this clonotype: Its antigen is undetermined.

The chain combines TRBV12-3 or TRBV12-4 with TRBJ1-2; TRBD1 matches at 9 bases. Sequencing used cultured CD8+ T cells from PBMCs, obtained from culture after CMV antigen stimulation. The receptor was isolated from a human donor in good health (CMV status not recorded). Some clones in this sample may be carry-over from other donors' samples. CDR3 sequence (DNA): TGTGCCAGCAGTTTCCTCCTCTCCCCCCCCCGACCACACGACAGGGGGGATGGCTACACCTTC. Protein sequence: CASSFLLSPPRPHDRGDGYTF.